The present T cell receptor beta chain was sequenced within a study of graft-versus-host responses after intestinal transplantation. Across the study: Multivisceral, liver-intestinal, or isolated intestinal grafts went to recipients. Tacrolimus plus steroids were given to all recipients for about three years, preceded by anti-thymocyte globulin induction. Notes on the study in general: Those patients showing graft-donor T cell macrochimerism displayed high graft-versus-host to host-versus-graft clonal ratios in allografts.

With regard to this clone: What it binds is not known.

Repertoires were generated with immunoSEQ multiplex PCR, while TCRdb's copy carries only in-frame clones and drops some. The data contain 77,000 or so clones, around 92% of them singletons. This TCR came from a human patient who received an intestinal transplant, so some T cells may come from the graft donor. The source material was PBMCs, sampled 98 days after intestinal transplantation.

The CDR3 nucleotides read TGCAGCGTTGCCTCGGACAGGGTGGACGAGCAGTACTTC. It is translated as CSVASDRVDEQYF. The chain carries TRBV29-1 and TRBJ2-7; the match to TRBD1 covers 8 bases. This CDR3 spans 13 amino acids. J lost 5 bases, V lost 4 bases, and 7 bases had no gene match. Germline CDR1 SQVTM, CDR2 ANQGSEA.